Presented here are 6 T cell receptor beta chains from one specimen sequenced in a study of memory CD4+ T cells and cytomegalovirus serostatus. The sort gate was single viable CD3+CD4+CD8-CD45RO+ cells for memory CD4+ T cells. The repertoire was sequenced with immunoSEQ multiplex PCR; TCRdb's copy has only in-frame clones and lacks some. The table has some 73,000 clones, about 78% seen once. Material for sequencing was memory CD4+ T cells from blood. Source of these receptors: an adult in good health and CMV-seropositive.

The chain combines TRBV10-3 with TRBJ1-3; D remains ambiguous. The CDR3 covers 15 residues. Trimming left V 2 bases short and J 0 bases short, with 8 bases between. The V gene's germline CDR1 is ENHRY and CDR2 SYGVKD. CDR3 region: CAISEEARSGNTIYF. The CDR3 DNA reads TGTGCCATCAGTGAGGAGGCCCGCTCTGGAAACACCATATATTTT.

The chain links TRBV7-8 to TRBJ2-4, with D maybe TRBD2 (6 bases). Trimming took off 5 bases at V and 9 bases at J, with 20 bases between the two ends. The CDR3 covers 15 residues. CDR1 SGHVS and CDR2 FQNEAQ come from the germline V gene. CDR3 loop: CASSASGLAIGIQYF. As DNA, the CDR3 is TGTGCCAGCAGCGCTTCGGGACTCGCGATCGGCATTCAGTACTTC.

V and J are TRBV5-1 and TRBJ2-2; TRBD2 aligns across 11 bases. The length of the CDR3 is 18 residues. The V and J ends lost 4 bases and 0 bases, in that order; junction bases with no gene match: 8. From germline, CDR1 is SGHRS and CDR2 YFSETQ. The CDR3 reads CASSPPGLAVTNTGELFF. The CDR3 nucleotides read TGCGCCAGCAGCCCTCCGGGACTAGCGGTTACGAACACCGGGGAGCTGTTTTTT.

V gene TRBV6-1 combines with J gene TRBJ2-7; D possibly corresponds to TRBD2 (7 bases). Germline V gene lookup returns CDR1 MNHNS and CDR2 SASEGT. This CDR3 has 16 amino acids. The V end was cut by 2 bases, the J end by 1 base, with 15 bases between. This CDR3 reads CASSELGGVQSYEQYF. The CDR3 coding sequence is TGTGCCAGCAGTGAATTAGGGGGGGTCCAATCCTACGAGCAGTACTTC.

The V call is TRBV18, the J call TRBJ1-2; D remains unclear. The germline V gene encodes CDR1 KGHSH and CDR2 LQKENI. Trimming removed 3 bases from V and 7 bases from J, with 12 bases in between. CDR3 size: 13 residues. The CDR3 nucleotides are TGTGCCAGCTCACCGGGCGATTGGGGTGGCTACACCTTC. Its translation: CASSPGDWGGYTF.

V is TRBV7-2 and J is TRBJ2-7; no firm D call. CDR3 size: 11 residues. V was clipped by 5 bases and J by 4 bases, with 6 bases between them. From germline, CDR1 is SGHTA and CDR2 FQGNSA. This CDR3 reads CASSLEYEQYF. CDR3 in DNA: TGTGCCAGCAGCCTCGAGTACGAGCAGTACTTC.